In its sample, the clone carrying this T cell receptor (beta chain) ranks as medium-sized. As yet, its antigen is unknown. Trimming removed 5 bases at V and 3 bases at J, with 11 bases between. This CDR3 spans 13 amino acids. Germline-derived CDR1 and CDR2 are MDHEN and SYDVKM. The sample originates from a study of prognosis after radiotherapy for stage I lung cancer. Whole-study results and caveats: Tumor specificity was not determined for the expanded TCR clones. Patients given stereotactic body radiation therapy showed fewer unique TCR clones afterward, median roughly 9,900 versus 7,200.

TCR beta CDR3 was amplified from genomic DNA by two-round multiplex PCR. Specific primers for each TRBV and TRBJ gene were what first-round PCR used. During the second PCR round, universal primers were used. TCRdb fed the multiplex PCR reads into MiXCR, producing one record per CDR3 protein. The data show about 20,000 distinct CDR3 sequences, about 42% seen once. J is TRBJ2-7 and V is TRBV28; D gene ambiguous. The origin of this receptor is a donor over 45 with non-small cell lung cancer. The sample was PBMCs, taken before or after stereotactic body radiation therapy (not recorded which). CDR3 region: CASSRRTNYEQYF. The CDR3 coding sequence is TGTGCCAGCAGTCGAAGAACGAACTACGAGCAGTACTTC.